Listed here are 5 T cell receptor beta chains from one sample, sequenced in a study of blood T cell repertoires in COVID-19. The protocol was immunoSEQ multiplex PCR, while the TCRdb copy is restricted to in-frame clones and leaves out a portion. The sample includes approximately 92,000 clones, roughly 84% of them seen just once. Sequencing was carried out using peripheral blood. Receptors originate from a man aged 70 or older with active or convalescent COVID-19.

The V and J genes are TRBV6-5 and TRBJ1-2, with 7 bases matching TRBD1. The germline V gene encodes CDR1 MNHEY and CDR2 SVGAGI. J gave up 4 bases and V 8 bases, and 7 bases lay outside the gene matches. The CDR3 runs 13 residues. Here the CDR3 DNA reads TGTGCCAGCCGAGGGGGCGCGGGCTATGGCTACACCTTC. It specifies CASRGGAGYGYTF.

The V gene is TRBV28, the J gene TRBJ1-1; D is unresolved. Germline loops: CDR1 MDHEN, CDR2 SYDVKM. The CDR3 extends over 13 amino acids. The germline V and J ends were trimmed by 6 bases and 4 bases, with 12 bases remaining between them. The CDR3 DNA is TGTGCCAGCAGCCTTGGAGGAAGCACTGAAGCTTTCTTT. Translation gives CASSLGGSTEAFF. Looking up the rest from reference TRBV28 and TRBJ1-1 gives the full variable domain: DVKVTQSSRYLVKRTGEKVFLECVQDMDHENMFWYRQDPGLGLRLIYFSYDVKMKEKGDIPEGYSVSREKKERFSLILESASTNQTSMYLCASSLGGSTEAFFGQGTRLTVV.

The gene calls are TRBV19 and TRBJ1-1; no firm D call. In germline, CDR1 is LNHDA, CDR2 SQIVND (reference sequence). V lost 5 bases and J lost 0, with 10 bases in between. This CDR3 is 14 amino acids long. The CDR3, as DNA: TGTGCCAGTAGTGCGGGAATAATGAACACTGAAGCTTTCTTT. Amino acids: CASSAGIMNTEAFF.

The rearrangement uses TRBV5-4 and TRBJ2-3, with TRBD1 identical over 11 bases. J lost 1 base, V lost 3 bases, and 4 bases had no gene match. The CDR3 extends over 16 amino acids. Germline lookup yields CDR1 SGHNT and CDR2 YYREEE (reference sequence). The chain's CDR3 is CASSSPGQGGTDTQYF. In DNA, the CDR3 is TGTGCCAGCAGCTCACCGGGACAGGGGGGCACAGATACGCAGTATTTT.

Points on this clone: The sample holds other DNA sequences that translate to the same CDR3. The chain links TRBV19 to TRBJ1-5; D possibly corresponds to TRBD1 (5 bases). The V gene's germline CDR1 is LNHDA and CDR2 SQIVND (reference sequence). Trimming removed 2 bases at V and 7 bases at J, with 12 bases between. This CDR3 has 14 residues. The CDR3 reads CASSIKGAGQPQHF. The CDR3 DNA is TGTGCCAGTAGTATAAAAGGGGCCGGCCAGCCCCAGCATTTT. The full variable domain, completed using reference TRBV19 and TRBJ1-5, is DGGITQSPKYLFRKEGQNVTLSCEQNLNHDAMYWYRQDPGQGLRLIYYSQIVNDFQKGDIAEGYSVSREKKESFPLTVTSAQKNPTAFYLCASSIKGAGQPQHFGDGTRLSIL.